Below are 30 T cell receptor beta chains sequenced from a single sample in a study of Graves' ophthalmopathy and Graves' hyperthyroidism. Amplified TCR beta CDR3 regions were obtained using RNA transcripts as template. A first-round RT-PCR used HTBI primers, followed by a second-round multiplex PCR. Each CDR3 protein is one row after TCRdb ran MiXCR on the multiplex PCR reads. The sample includes 300,000 to 500,000 distinct CDR3 sequences, roughly 15% seen only once; the top ten take about 7.3%. The sample was peripheral blood. The receptors were sampled from a woman in her late teens or twenties with stable Graves' hyperthyroidism.

This clonotype was recorded at least ten times. CDR3 nucleotides: TGTGCCAGTCAGGGACAAAATTCAGCGGGATTGGGCTACACCTTC. Translated, it gives CASQGQNSAGLGYTF. This chain connects TRBV19 to TRBJ1-2, with D tentatively TRBD1 (6 bases). Trimming removed 8 bases at V and 8 bases at J, with 24 bases between. This CDR3 is built from 15 residues. CDR1 LNHDA and CDR2 SQIVND come from the germline V gene (reference sequence).

To note about this clonotype: One base away lies a much larger clone, so this may be a sequencing read error. This chain connects TRBV10-3 to TRBJ2-2, with D maybe TRBD2 (5 bases). This CDR3 is 15 amino acids long. The germline V gene encodes CDR1 ENHRY and CDR2 SYGVKD. V was trimmed by 3 bases and J by 4 bases, leaving 12 bases between them. The CDR3 nucleotides are TGTGCCATCAGTGATCCAGGACGGGGCACCGGGGAGCTGTTTTTT. Protein sequence: CAISDPGRGTGELFF.

This clonotype occurred many times. J is TRBJ1-2 and V is TRBV27; 8 bases are shared with TRBD1. Germline assignment: CDR1 MNHEY and CDR2 SMNVEV (reference sequence). The CDR3 has 12 amino acids. The V gene end was trimmed by 5 bases and the J gene end by 8 bases; junction bases not matched to a gene: 4. CDR3 sequence: CASSTGQEGYTF. The CDR3 nucleotides read TGTGCCAGCAGTACGGGACAGGAAGGCTACACCTTC.

In its sample, this clonotype was seen many times. This sequence joins TRBV12-3 or TRBV12-4 and TRBJ1-1; D remains ambiguous. The CDR3 length is 16 residues. V lost 4 bases and J 1 base, leaving 16 bases between the germline ends. The DNA of the CDR3 is TGTGCCAGCAGTTCACCGCCCCCTGGCTCGAACACTGAAGCTTTCTTT. It translates to CASSSPPPGSNTEAFF.

The table lists this clonotype with many counts. The V call is TRBV9, the J call TRBJ2-7, with TRBD2 matching over 9 bases. This CDR3 spans 13 amino acids. V was clipped by 2 bases and J by 3 bases; unmatched bases: 0. Germline CDR1 SGDLS, CDR2 YYNGEE. The CDR3 sequence: CASSVSGGYEQYF. The DNA for the CDR3 is TGTGCCAGCAGCGTTAGCGGGGGCTACGAGCAGTACTTC.

This clonotype was recorded many times. This sequence joins TRBV18 and TRBJ1-5; tentative D call: TRBD1 (5 bases). V lost 3 bases and J lost 6, with 6 bases in between. The CDR3 loop spans 12 amino acids. The germline V gene encodes CDR1 KGHSH and CDR2 LQKENI. This CDR3 reads CASSPGTQPQHF. CDR3 sequence (DNA): TGTGCCAGCTCACCGGGGACTCAGCCCCAGCATTTT.

This clonotype was seen many times. This chain uses TRBV18 with TRBJ2-4, with no clear D. CDR3 length: 13 residues. V gave up 3 bases and J gave up 8 bases, with 11 bases separating them. CDR1 and CDR2 from the germline V gene are KGHSH and LQKENI. The CDR3 reads CASSPPNPDIQYF. As DNA, the CDR3 is TGTGCCAGCTCACCCCCCAACCCAGACATTCAGTACTTC.

This clonotype appeared many times. The chain is built from TRBV12-3 or TRBV12-4 and TRBJ2-2; the D is unclear. The CDR3 has 11 residues. Trimming stripped 6 bases from V and 4 bases from J, with 3 bases between. CDR3 region: CASRSTGELFF. Written as DNA, the CDR3 is TGTGCCAGCAGATCCACCGGGGAGCTGTTTTTT.

This clonotype was seen at least ten times. The rearrangement uses TRBV20-1 and TRBJ2-7, with D perhaps being TRBD1 or TRBD2 (5 bases each). This CDR3 spans 12 amino acids. Trimming cost V 6 bases and J 9 bases, with 18 bases left between them. In germline, CDR1 is DFQATT, CDR2 SNEGSKA (reference sequence). In DNA form, the CDR3 reads TGCAGTGCCATCTCCGAGGGGCCGGCGCAGTACTTC. Residues: CSAISEGPAQYF.

The V call is TRBV5-1, the J call TRBJ1-3; tentative D call: TRBD1 (5 bases). The CDR3 extends over 16 amino acids. V was shortened by 1 base and J by 0 bases, with 11 bases between the two germline ends. CDR1 SGHRS and CDR2 YFSETQ come from the germline V gene. The CDR3 protein is CASSLQGISSGNTIYF. Written as DNA, the CDR3 is TGCGCCAGCAGCTTGCAGGGAATAAGCTCTGGAAACACCATATATTTT.

This clonotype showed up just once. The CDR3 region is CASSLLGGVAEQSQAFF. The CDR3 DNA reads TGTGCCAGCAGTTTATTAGGAGGGGTTGCTGAACAGAGTCAAGCTTTCTTT. This rearrangement joins TRBV28 to TRBJ1-1; D possibly corresponds to TRBD1 (5 bases). V lost 1 base, J lost 9 bases, and 24 bases lay in between. From germline, CDR1 is MDHEN and CDR2 SYDVKM. The CDR3 contains 17 residues.

This clonotype has a count of ten or more. The chain is built from TRBV12-5 and TRBJ1-3; 9 bases agree with TRBD1. V was clipped by 1 base and J by 5 bases; unmatched bases: 3. The germline CDR1 and CDR2 sequences are LGHNT and FRNRAP. The CDR3 contains 15 residues. CDR3 nucleotide sequence: TGTGCTAGTGGTTTGGACAGGGGGCAAAGAAACACCATATATTTT. Translating gives CASGLDRGQRNTIYF.

The chain employs TRBV6-2 or TRBV6-3 and TRBJ1-5; no definite D call. From germline, CDR1 is MNHEY and CDR2 SVGEGT. V dropped 9 bases and J dropped 6 bases, with 15 bases sitting between them. There are 13 residues in the CDR3. This CDR3 is CASGPPPLQPQHF. Here the CDR3 DNA reads TGTGCCAGTGGGCCTCCCCCCCTTCAGCCCCAGCATTTT.

This clonotype was seen at least ten times. The chain joins TRBV7-3 to TRBJ2-2; 10 bases line up with TRBD1. The CDR3 runs to 14 residues. The V segment lost 5 bases and the J segment 4 bases; nucleotides outside the gene matches: 1. Germline CDR1 reads SGHTA; CDR2 reads FQGTGA. For the CDR3, the DNA is TGTGCCAGCAGCCGGACAGGGGGCACCGGGGAGCTGTTTTTT. Residues: CASSRTGGTGELFF. The entire variable domain, with the rest obtained from reference TRBV7-3 and TRBJ2-2, is as follows: GAGVSQTPSNKVTEKGKYVELRCDPISGHTALYWYRQSLGQGPEFLIYFQGTGAADDSGLPNDRFFAVRPEGSVSTLKIQRTERGDSAVYLCASSRTGGTGELFFGEGSRLTVL.

As for this clonotype: With a much larger clone just one base away, this may be a read error. V is TRBV10-3 and J is TRBJ2-5; D ambiguous. Germline V gene data show CDR1 as ENHRY and CDR2 as SYGVKD. The CDR3 extends over 15 amino acids. The CDR3 is CAISEPLGPQETQCF. CDR3 in DNA: TGTGCCATCAGTGAGCCCCTTGGCCCCCAAGAGACCCAGTGCTTC.

This clonotype has at least ten counts. V gene TRBV27 combines with J gene TRBJ1-6; tentatively, D is TRBD1 (6 bases). Trimming stripped 6 bases from V and 6 bases from J, with 12 bases between. This CDR3 is built from 14 residues. CDR1 is MNHEY and CDR2 is SMNVEV in the germline V gene (reference sequence). CDR3 sequence reads: CASSFTGSNSPLHF. In DNA form, the CDR3 reads TGTGCCAGCAGCTTTACAGGGAGTAATTCACCCCTCCACTTT.

This clonotype was picked up many times. This sequence joins TRBV28 and TRBJ2-2; D call uncertain. The germline V and J ends were trimmed by 5 bases and 5 bases, with 9 bases remaining between them. Germline-derived CDR1 and CDR2 are MDHEN and SYDVKM. This CDR3 spans 13 amino acids. CDR3 sequence: CASSPGQTGELFF. The CDR3 DNA is TGTGCCAGCAGTCCAGGTCAGACCGGGGAGCTGTTTTTT. Variable domain in full (rest from reference TRBV28 and TRBJ2-2): DVKVTQSSRYLVKRTGEKVFLECVQDMDHENMFWYRQDPGLGLRLIYFSYDVKMKEKGDIPEGYSVSREKKERFSLILESASTNQTSMYLCASSPGQTGELFFGEGSRLTVL.

The chain combines TRBV9 with TRBJ2-7, with no clear D. Germline lookup yields CDR1 SGDLS and CDR2 YYNGEE. The V and J ends lost 0 bases and 3 bases respectively, with 7 bases between them. The CDR3 extends over 13 amino acids. The CDR3: CASSVDVDYEQYF. The CDR3 DNA is TGTGCCAGCAGCGTAGATGTAGACTACGAGCAGTACTTC.

This clonotype was detected many times. This chain links TRBV6-1 with TRBJ1-6, with D unresolved. This CDR3 is built from 16 residues. V was clipped by 6 bases and J by 3 bases, with 15 bases between them. Germline loops: CDR1 MNHNS, CDR2 SASEGT. The CDR3 protein is CASSPSGPNYNSPLHF. The DNA of the CDR3 is TGTGCCAGCAGCCCCTCCGGACCGAACTATAATTCACCCCTCCACTTT.

This clonotype was picked up many times. The chain carries TRBV2 and TRBJ1-1; D gene uncertain. Per germline, CDR1 SNHLY and CDR2 FYNNEI. The CDR3 spans 12 residues. V was clipped by 9 bases and J by 1 base, with 9 bases between them. The CDR3, as DNA: TGTGCCAGAAGAAGGGAGAACACTGAAGCTTTCTTT. As protein: CARRRENTEAFF.

This clonotype appeared many times. The chain employs TRBV5-1 and TRBJ1-2, with 8 bases lining up with TRBD1. This CDR3 contains 18 residues. Germline-derived CDR1 and CDR2 are SGHRS and YFSETQ. V gave up 3 bases and J gave up 4 bases; unmatched junction bases: 17. In DNA form, the CDR3 reads TGCGCCAGCAGCTCTCTCCGGGACAGGAGAGGAAAATCCTATGGCTACACCTTC. Its translation is CASSSLRDRRGKSYGYTF. The full variable domain, rest sourced from reference TRBV5-1 and TRBJ1-2, is KAGVTQTPRYLIKTRGQQVTLSCSPISGHRSVSWYQQTPGQGLQFLFEYFSETQRNKGNFPGRFSGRQFSNSRSEMNVSTLELGDSALYLCASSSLRDRRGKSYGYTFGSGTRLTVV.

The rearrangement links TRBV7-2 to TRBJ2-4; TRBD1 aligns across 9 bases. This CDR3 is 15 amino acids long. The V gene's germline CDR1 is SGHTA and CDR2 FQGNSA. Unmatched junction bases numbered 6, after V lost 5 bases and J lost 4 bases. The CDR3 DNA is TGTGCCAGCAGCACGCCCGGGACAGGGAAAAACATTCAGTACTTC. It specifies CASSTPGTGKNIQYF.

This clonotype was recorded many times. The genes are TRBV6-1 and TRBJ2-7; D unresolved. Germline V gives CDR1 MNHNS, CDR2 SASEGT. The CDR3 loop spans 14 amino acids. V was clipped by 11 bases and J by 2 bases, with 19 bases between them. CDR3 coding DNA: TGTGCCGTTAGGTTGGGCGATTTAACCTACGAGCAGTACTTC. The encoded protein is CAVRLGDLTYEQYF.

This clonotype has a handful of counts. A much larger clone lies a single base off, so this may be a read error. The CDR3: CATSREYRTGRQPQHF. CDR3 nucleotides: TGTGCCACCAGCAGAGAATATAGGACAGGGAGGCAGCCCCAGCATTTT. The chain joins TRBV15 to TRBJ1-5; 8 nucleotides match TRBD1. V trimming: 0 bases; J trimming: 7 bases; junction bases outside the gene matches: 8. There are 16 residues in the CDR3. Germline lookup yields CDR1 LNHNV and CDR2 YYDKDF (reference sequence).

This clonotype has more than one count but fewer than ten. This chain uses TRBV3-1 with TRBJ1-2; possibly TRBD1 for D (5 bases). V lost 4 bases, J lost 5 bases, and 26 bases lay in between. Germline CDR1 is LGHDT and CDR2 is YNNKEL (reference sequence). The CDR3 runs 18 residues. The CDR3 reads CASSRIGAETAGRYGYTF. CDR3 nucleotide sequence: TGTGCCAGCAGCCGTATCGGGGCAGAGACGGCGGGAAGATATGGCTACACCTTC.

In its sample, this clonotype was seen a few times. The chain uses TRBV7-9 and TRBJ2-5; TRBD2 aligns across 7 bases. Germline V gene data show CDR1 as SEHNR and CDR2 as FQNEAQ (reference sequence). After removal of 4 bases from V and 1 base from J, the junction contained 6 bases not matched to a gene. The CDR3 runs 15 residues. The CDR3 sequence: CASSSPGGSQETQYF. CDR3 sequence (DNA): TGTGCCAGCAGCTCTCCCGGGGGGTCCCAAGAGACCCAGTACTTC.

Worth noting for this clonotype: This could be a read error, since a much larger clone is one nucleotide away. The CDR3 coding sequence is TGTGCCGGCAGTCAGCCGGGCCTCGCCTACCAAGAGACCCAGTACTTC. This codes for CAGSQPGLAYQETQYF. The V gene is TRBV11-1, the J gene TRBJ2-5; D ambiguous. This CDR3 contains 16 residues. Germline assignment: CDR1 SGHAT and CDR2 FQDESV (reference sequence).

In its sample, this clonotype was seen a few times. A much larger clone lies one base from this, so it may be a read error. The chain carries TRBV6-1 and TRBJ1-5; D is unclear. Germline assignment: CDR1 MNHNS and CDR2 SASEGT. V was trimmed by 2 bases and J by 2 bases, leaving 4 bases between them. CDR3 size: 13 residues. The CDR3 coding sequence is TGTGCCAGCAGTGAATGGCGCAATCAGCCCCAGCATTTT. It specifies CASSEWRNQPQHF.

This clonotype was observed a few times. V and J are TRBV11-3 and TRBJ2-5; weak D call: TRBD2 (6 bases). In germline, CDR1 is SGHNT, CDR2 YENEEA. V gave up 8 bases and J gave up 5 bases, with 18 bases separating them. CDR3 length: 14 amino acids. The CDR3 bases are TGTGCCAGCGTTGACGGTGCAGGAGGGGAGACCCAGTACTTC. Protein product: CASVDGAGGETQYF.

This sequence joins TRBV5-1 and TRBJ1-1; maybe TRBD1 (5 bases). Trimming cost V 0 bases and J 0 bases, with 15 bases left between them. CDR1 SGHRS and CDR2 YFSETQ come from the germline V gene. The CDR3 is made up of 17 amino acids. The CDR3 spells CASSLVALGTMNTEAFF. CDR3 nucleotides: TGCGCCAGCAGCTTGGTTGCTCTGGGGACCATGAACACTGAAGCTTTCTTT.